There are many counts of the clone carrying this T cell receptor (beta chain). Its antigen is currently unknown. Germline V gene lookup returns CDR1 MRHNA and CDR2 SNTAGT. The V segment lost 6 bases and the J segment 6 bases; nucleotides outside the gene matches: 12. The CDR3 totals 15 residues. This specimen comes from a study of neurological immune-mediated disorders. Overall study results and limits: The greatest degree of TCR clonal expansion was observed in HTLV-1-associated myelopathy, with the lowest in multiple sclerosis, below that of healthy controls.

Sequencing runs each generated in excess of 190 million TCR-beta sequences derived from 15-18 subjects. TCRdb reprocessed the 5' RACE reads via MiXCR and lists one record per CDR3 protein. The sample has more than 75,000 distinct CDR3 sequences, roughly 3.5% seen once. This chain uses TRBV6-4 with TRBJ2-7, with 9 positions matching TRBD1. The sample was PBMCs. This receptor was taken from a woman in her forties or fifties with multiple sclerosis. The CDR3 sequence: CASRWDRALKAEQYF. The CDR3 DNA reads TGTGCCAGCAGGTGGGACAGGGCCCTTAAGGCCGAGCAGTACTTC.